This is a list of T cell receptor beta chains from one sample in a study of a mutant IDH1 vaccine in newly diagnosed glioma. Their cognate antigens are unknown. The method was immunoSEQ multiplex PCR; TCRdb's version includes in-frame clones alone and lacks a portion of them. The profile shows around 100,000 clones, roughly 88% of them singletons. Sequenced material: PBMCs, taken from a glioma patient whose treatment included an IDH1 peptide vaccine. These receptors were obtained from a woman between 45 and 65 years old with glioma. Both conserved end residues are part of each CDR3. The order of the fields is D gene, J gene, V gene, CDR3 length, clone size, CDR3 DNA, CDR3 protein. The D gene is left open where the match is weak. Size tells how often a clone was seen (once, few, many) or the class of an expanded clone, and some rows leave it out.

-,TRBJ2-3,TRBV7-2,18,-,TGTGCCAGCAGCTTAGAAATAGGAGGACAGTGGGGCACAGATACGCAGTATTTT,CASSLEIGGQWGTDTQYF
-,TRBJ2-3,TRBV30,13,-,TGTGCCTGGAGTGTACTAGCAACCGATACGCAGTATTTT,CAWSVLATDTQYF
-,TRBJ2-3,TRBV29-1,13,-,TGCAGCGTTCGGACCTTGCGCACAGATACGCAGTATTTT,CSVRTLRTDTQYF
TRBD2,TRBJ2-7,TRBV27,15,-,TGTGCCAGCAGTCCCGGACGGACTAGCTCCTACGAGCAGTACTTC,CASSPGRTSSYEQYF
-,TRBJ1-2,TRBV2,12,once,TGTGCCAGCAGTGAGTTCAACTATGGCTACACCTTC,CASSEFNYGYTF
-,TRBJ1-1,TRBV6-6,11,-,TGTGCCAGCGGGGGGCGAACTGAAGCTTTCTTT,CASGGRTEAFF
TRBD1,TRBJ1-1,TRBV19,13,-,TGTGCCAGTAGGGGACAGCCGAACACTGAAGCTTTCTTT,CASRGQPNTEAFF
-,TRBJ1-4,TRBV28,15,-,TGTGCCAGCAGTTTATACGCAGCAACTAATGAAAAACTGTTTTTT,CASSLYAATNEKLFF
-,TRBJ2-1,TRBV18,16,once,TGTGCCAGCTCATCCGGTGACAGTCTGAATTACAATGAGCAGTTCTTC,CASSSGDSLNYNEQFF
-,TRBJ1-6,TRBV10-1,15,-,TGCGCCAGCAGTGAAGGTGGACCCGTGGGTTCACCCCTCCACTTT,CASSEGGPVGSPLHF
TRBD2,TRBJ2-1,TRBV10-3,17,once,TGTGCCATCAGTGAAGACCCACTAGCGGGAGTTTACAATGAGCAGTTCTTC,CAISEDPLAGVYNEQFF
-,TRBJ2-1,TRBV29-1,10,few,TGCAGCGGAAGTTACAATGAGCAGTTCTTC,CSGSYNEQFF
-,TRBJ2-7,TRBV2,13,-,TGTGCCAGCAGTGGAGGCCTTTCCTACGAGCAGTACTTC,CASSGGLSYEQYF
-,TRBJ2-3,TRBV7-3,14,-,TGTGCCAGCAGCCCAGTTGGGGGGCCAGATACGCAGTATTTT,CASSPVGGPDTQYF
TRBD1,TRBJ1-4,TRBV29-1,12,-,TGCAGCGTTGCAGGACAGGATGAAAAACTGTTTTTT,CSVAGQDEKLFF
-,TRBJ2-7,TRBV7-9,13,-,TGTGCCAGCCGTCGGACGTCCGCCTACGAGCAGTACTTC,CASRRTSAYEQYF
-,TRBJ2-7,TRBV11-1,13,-,TGTGCCAGCAGCGTTAGGGAAAGCTACGAGCAGTACTTC,CASSVRESYEQYF
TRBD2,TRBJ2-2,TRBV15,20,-,TGTGCCACCAGCAGGAACGAACTAGCGGGAGGGCTCTTCGGCACCGGGGAGCTGTTTTTT,CATSRNELAGGLFGTGELFF
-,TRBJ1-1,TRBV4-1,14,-,TGCGCCAGCAGCCTCGCGGCCCTAGGAACTGAAGCTTTCTTT,CASSLAALGTEAFF
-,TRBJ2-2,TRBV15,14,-,TGTGCCACCAGCAGTACCTGGGAGAGCGGGGAGCTGTTTTTT,CATSSTWESGELFF
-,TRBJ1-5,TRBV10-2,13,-,TGCGCCAGCAGTGACACCCGGTCCCAGCCCCAGCATTTT,CASSDTRSQPQHF
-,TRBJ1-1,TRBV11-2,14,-,TGTGCCAGCAGCTCCGCGATCATGAACACTGAAGCTTTCTTT,CASSSAIMNTEAFF
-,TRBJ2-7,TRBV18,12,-,TGTGCCAGCTCACCAATGGGTGGCGAGCAGTACTTC,CASSPMGGEQYF
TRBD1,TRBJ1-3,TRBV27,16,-,TGTGCCAGCAGTTCGTATAACAGGGGTTCTGGAAACACCATATATTTT,CASSSYNRGSGNTIYF
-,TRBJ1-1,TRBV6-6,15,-,TGTGCCAGCAGTTACTCGCCCCTACGGAACACTGAAGCTTTCTTT,CASSYSPLRNTEAFF
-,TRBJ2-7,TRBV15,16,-,TGTGCCACCAGCAGGACCGTCCGGGACAACTCCTACGAGCAGTACTTC,CATSRTVRDNSYEQYF
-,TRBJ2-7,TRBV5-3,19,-,TGTGCCAGACAGCCACTCTGTAGGGATTCGAGGCGACGATCCTACGAGCAGTACTTC,CARQPLCRDSRRRSYEQYF
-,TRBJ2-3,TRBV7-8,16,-,TGTGCCAGCAGCTTAGGCCCCGGGTTCCGCACAGATACGCAGTATTTT,CASSLGPGFRTDTQYF
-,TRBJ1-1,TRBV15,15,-,TGTGCCACCAGCAGAGATAAGGGGGTGGGCACTGAAGCTTTCTTT,CATSRDKGVGTEAFF
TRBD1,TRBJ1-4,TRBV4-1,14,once,TGCGCCAGCAGCCGAGGACAGGGTAATGAAAAACTGTTTTTT,CASSRGQGNEKLFF
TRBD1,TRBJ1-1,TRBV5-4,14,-,TGTGCCAGCAGCCTGGGACAGACAGTCACTGAAGCTTTCTTT,CASSLGQTVTEAFF
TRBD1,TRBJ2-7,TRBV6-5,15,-,TGTGCCAGCAGTTGGGGGACAGGTAGCTCCTACGAGCAGTACTTC,CASSWGTGSSYEQYF
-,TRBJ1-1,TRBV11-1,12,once,TGTGCCAGCAGCCCCCAGGCGGTTAAAGCTTTCTTT,CASSPQAVKAFF
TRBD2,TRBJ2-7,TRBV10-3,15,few,TGTGCCACCGGGACTAGCGGGAGGGTTAACTACGAGCAGTACTTC,CATGTSGRVNYEQYF
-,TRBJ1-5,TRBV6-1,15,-,TGTGCCAGCAGTGAACGAGGGGGGGGCCATCAGCCCCAGCATTTT,CASSERGGGHQPQHF
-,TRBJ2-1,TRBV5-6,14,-,TGTGCCAGCAGCACCCGGACTATACACAATGAGCAGTTCTTC,CASSTRTIHNEQFF
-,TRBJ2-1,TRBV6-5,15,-,TGTGCCAGCAGTCCACCTAGCGCCGCCTACAATGAGCAGTTCTTC,CASSPPSAAYNEQFF
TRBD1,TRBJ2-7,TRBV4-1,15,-,TGCGCCAGCAGCCATCTCGGGACAGGCGTCTACGAGCAGTACTTC,CASSHLGTGVYEQYF
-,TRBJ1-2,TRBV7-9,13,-,TGTGCCAGCAGCTCCCAGGGTATAGGGGGCTACACCTTC,CASSSQGIGGYTF
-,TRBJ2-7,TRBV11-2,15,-,TGTGCCAGCAGCTTGACCGGGGACGGTCATTACGAGCAGTACTTC,CASSLTGDGHYEQYF
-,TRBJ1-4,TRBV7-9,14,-,TGTGCCAGCAGCTTCAGAGAGGGTAGTGAAAAACTGTTTTTT,CASSFREGSEKLFF
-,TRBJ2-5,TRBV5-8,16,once,TGTGCCAGCAGCTCGAGGCAACCTGGACTCGAAGAGACCCAGTACTTC,CASSSRQPGLEETQYF
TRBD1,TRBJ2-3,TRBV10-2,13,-,TGCGCCAGCAGTGAGCAGGGGGCGGATACGCAGTATTTT,CASSEQGADTQYF
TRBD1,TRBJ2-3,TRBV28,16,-,TGTGCCAGCAGTCCGGAGGGACAGGGGATAGGAGATACGCAGTATTTT,CASSPEGQGIGDTQYF
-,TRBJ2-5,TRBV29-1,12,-,TGCAGCGTTGAAGTGAAGCGAGAGACCCAGTACTTC,CSVEVKRETQYF
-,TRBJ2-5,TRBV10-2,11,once,TGCGCCAGCAGTGTAGGGGAGACCCAGTACTTC,CASSVGETQYF